This T cell receptor (beta chain) appears in the sequencing data of a study of blood T cells in healthy people across ages. Each sample yielded at least 5 micrograms of PBMC total RNA. Overall study findings and caveats: A roughly linear age-dependent decrease characterized TCR beta diversity per million T cells.

Then a second PCR, running roughly 7 to 11 cycles, was carried out with a sample-barcoded 5' primer and a J-beta primer mix. A 12-random-nucleotide template-switch adaptor tagged each cDNA molecule. MiXCR, applied by TCRdb to the 5' RACE reads, yields one record per CDR3 protein. This sample has 1,500,000 or so distinct CDR3 sequences; roughly 64% occur once, and the top ten carry 6.5% to 8.5%. About this clonotype: No antigen is known for it. Sequence at one end of the junction differs from germline and may be a read error.

This TCR was recovered from a man aged 18 to 35 in good health. The sample taken for sequencing was blood.

The CDR3 region is CASSPRTGSNTHTQYF. CDR3 DNA sequence: TGTGCCAGCTCACCTCGGACCGGTTCAAACACACATACGCAGTATTTT. The V call is TRBV18, the J call TRBJ2-3, with D uncertain. Per germline, CDR1 KGHSH and CDR2 LQKENI. The CDR3 runs 16 residues.